The 8 T cell receptor beta chains below were found in one sample sequenced in a study of blood T cell repertoires in COVID-19. Assay: immunoSEQ multiplex PCR; the TCRdb copy retains only in-frame clones and omits some. This table holds 70,000 to 90,000 clones, about four fifths found once. Sequencing was carried out using peripheral blood. The source is a woman aged 55-69 years with acute or convalescent COVID-19.

This sequence joins TRBV5-4 and TRBJ2-5; 11 positions agree with TRBD2. The CDR3 totals 15 residues. The germline V gene has CDR1 SGHNT and CDR2 YYREEE (reference sequence). J gave up 5 bases and V 4 bases, and 7 bases lay outside the gene matches. The CDR3, as DNA: TGTGCCAGCAGCGAACAGACTAGCGGGGCTGAGACCCAGTACTTC. Translating gives CASSEQTSGAETQYF.

This clone was seen more than once but under ten times. The chain recombines TRBV7-2 with TRBJ2-5; D unclear. V was pared by 5 bases and J by 4 bases, with 11 bases between. The germline V gene has CDR1 SGHTA and CDR2 FQGNSA. The CDR3 sequence is 13 residues long. This chain's CDR3 is CASSPRGGETQYF. The DNA for the CDR3 is TGTGCCAGCAGCCCTAGAGGTGGAGAGACCCAGTACTTC. The full variable domain, its missing parts supplied by reference TRBV7-2 and TRBJ2-5, is GAGVSQSPSNKVTEKGKDVELRCDPISGHTALYWYRQSLGQGLEFLIYFQGNSAPDKSGLPSDRFSAERTGGSVSTLTIQRTQQEDSAVYLCASSPRGGETQYFGPGTRLLVL.

The chain employs TRBV7-8 and TRBJ2-3; no definite D call. Germline CDR1 reads SGHVS; CDR2 reads FQNEAQ. V was pared by 3 bases and J by 4 bases, with 5 bases between. The CDR3 spans 12 residues. Here the CDR3 reads CASSFLADTQYF. DNA of the CDR3: TGTGCCAGCAGCTTTCTAGCAGATACGCAGTATTTT.

The genes are TRBV10-1 and TRBJ2-3; TRBD2 is a possible D gene (6 bases). The CDR3 has 14 residues. V lost 4 bases and J lost 5, with 13 bases in between. From germline, CDR1 is WNHNN and CDR2 SYGVQD (reference sequence). CDR3 sequence: CASSGGDWGDTQYF. As DNA, the CDR3 is TGCGCCAGCAGTGGGGGGGATTGGGGAGATACGCAGTATTTT.

This clone appeared a single time. The J gene is TRBJ2-5, the V gene TRBV7-2; D gene ambiguous. V lost 3 bases and J lost 1, with 6 bases in between. Germline V gene lookup returns CDR1 SGHTA and CDR2 FQGNSA. This CDR3 is built from 13 residues. The CDR3 bases are TGTGCCAGCAGCTTGGCCCGCCAAGAGACCCAGTACTTC. Translation gives CASSLARQETQYF. The full variable domain, completed using reference TRBV7-2 and TRBJ2-5, is GAGVSQSPSNKVTEKGKDVELRCDPISGHTALYWYRQSLGQGLEFLIYFQGNSAPDKSGLPSDRFSAERTGGSVSTLTIQRTQQEDSAVYLCASSLARQETQYFGPGTRLLVL.

This rearrangement joins TRBV28 to TRBJ2-3; 9 bases map to TRBD1. The CDR3 has 16 residues. V lost 4 bases to trimming and J lost 2 bases; unmatched junction nucleotides: 7. From germline, CDR1 is MDHEN and CDR2 SYDVKM. CDR3 nucleotides: TGTGCCAGCAGTTCGCCGGGACAGGGTATCACAGATACGCAGTATTTT. The encoded protein is CASSSPGQGITDTQYF.

V usage is TRBV6-2 or TRBV6-3 and J usage is TRBJ2-1, with 13 bases aligning to TRBD2. Unmatched junction bases numbered 4, after V lost 4 bases and J lost 4 bases. The CDR3 sequence is 16 residues long. CDR1 is MNHEY, CDR2 SVGEGT, per germline. CDR3: CASSWTSGGIYNEQFF. The CDR3 bases are TGTGCCAGCAGTTGGACTAGCGGGGGTATATACAATGAGCAGTTCTTC.

This chain joins TRBV18 and TRBJ2-2; D not resolved. The CDR3 has 15 residues. In germline, CDR1 is KGHSH, CDR2 LQKENI. Trimming pared 3 bases from V and 4 bases from J, leaving 12 bases between. The CDR3 loop is CASSPYGDGTGELFF. The CDR3 nucleotides read TGTGCCAGCTCACCGTACGGAGATGGCACCGGGGAGCTGTTTTTT.